The clone carrying this T cell receptor (beta chain) has a count of ten or more. Its antigen is currently unknown. These data belong to a study of blood T cells in healthy people across ages. Study background: The capture of about one barcoded beta molecule per two T cells was achieved by template switching.

The CDR3 runs 14 residues. Germline V gene data show CDR1 as MNHEY and CDR2 as SVGAGI. V was clipped by 6 bases and J by 0 bases, with 11 bases between them. Study findings and constraints: Measured against age, TCR beta diversity per million T cells decreased in a roughly linear manner.

Primers used in a second PCR of about 6 to 11 cycles were a sample-barcoded 5' primer and a J-beta primer mix. Each cDNA molecule carried a tag from a template-switch adaptor that contained 12 random nucleotides. Sequencing recovered at least 3 million CDR3-containing paired-end reads from each sample. Using its own MiXCR run on the 5' RACE reads, TCRdb lists one record per CDR3 protein. The sample lists 1.5 million or so distinct CDR3 sequences; roughly two fifths were seen once. V gene TRBV6-5 combines with J gene TRBJ1-2, with D uncertain. This sequence was found in a woman aged 18-29 years in good health. The sequencing input was blood. This chain's CDR3 is CASRRTGANYGYTF. Written as DNA, the CDR3 is TGTGCCAGCAGACGGACGGGTGCTAACTATGGCTACACCTTC.